The sequence of this T cell receptor beta chain was determined in a study of tumor and adjacent non-tumor tissue in lung cancer. Study summary: Histology: under 15 adenocarcinoma, 2 squamous cell carcinoma, 1 small cell lung cancer. Aged about 30 to 76 years, patients included more than nine men and 4 to 6 women with stage I to III disease.

TCRbeta libraries were built with three rounds of nested PCR, modified from ARM-PCR. TCRdb passed the multiplex PCR reads through MiXCR, listing each CDR3 protein once. The table includes about 140,000 distinct CDR3 sequences, approximately 72% detected once. The template was RNA from unsorted bulk tissue. Trimming took off 5 bases at V and 0 bases at J, with 9 bases between the two ends. Germline V gives CDR1 SGHTA, CDR2 FQGNSA. The CDR3 extends over 14 amino acids. The sequence was collected from a man in his 60s with small cell lung cancer. The sample consisted of lung tumor tissue. J is TRBJ2-3 and V is TRBV7-2; no clear D. The chain's CDR3 is CASSHHGSTDTQYF. In nucleotides, the CDR3 is TGTGCCAGCAGCCATCATGGGAGCACAGATACGCAGTATTTT.